This T cell receptor beta chain was identified during a study of blood T cell repertoires in COVID-19. The CDR3 runs to 15 residues. The germline V gene has CDR1 LNHNV and CDR2 YYDKDF (reference sequence). V lost 5 bases to trimming and J lost 1 base, with 14 bases between them. Sequenced by immunoSEQ multiplex PCR; TCRdb stores in-frame clones only, minus some. The table records roughly 150,000 clones, 80% to 90% of them present only once. Sequencing was performed on PBMCs or T cells enriched from blood (not recorded which). The chain joins TRBV15 to TRBJ2-5; D might be TRBD2 (5 bases). The clonotype was recovered from a man in his fifties who had recovered from COVID-19. CDR3 loop: CATSPGRGLQETQYF. In nucleotides, the CDR3 is TGTGCCACCAGCCCTGGCCGAGGGCTCCAAGAGACCCAGTACTTC.